This TCR beta chain was obtained from a study of control samples from healthy donors and cancer patients. Measured with immunoSEQ multiplex PCR; TCRdb has only the in-frame clones, and not every one. The table records just over 50,000 clones, about nine tenths of them present only once. V was cut by 3 bases and J by 6 bases, with 16 bases left in between. Germline V gives CDR1 SGHDT, CDR2 YYEEEE. The CDR3 loop spans 15 amino acids. The receptor's source is a man aged 50 to 59 with head and neck cancer. Sequenced input: PBMCs. The chain combines TRBV5-6 with TRBJ1-5; D perhaps matches TRBD1 (5 bases). The CDR3 is CASSSQGRWGQPQHF. In DNA form, the CDR3 reads TGTGCCAGCAGCTCGCAGGGTCGCTGGGGTCAGCCCCAGCATTTT.